The following is a T cell receptor (beta chain) sequence with its context. The data stem from a study of blood T cell repertoires in COVID-19. Produced via immunoSEQ multiplex PCR; TCRdb's table is partial and in-frame only. This sample carries about 110,000 clones, about 79% of them seen once, and the ten largest clones take under 8%. CDR3 size: 14 residues. Germline CDR1 reads SGHRS; CDR2 reads YFSETQ. V shed 3 bases, J shed 2 bases, and the junction held 2 bases outside the gene matches. The chain combines TRBV5-1 with TRBJ2-3, with TRBD2 identical over 8 bases. The specimen was peripheral blood. This TCR was sampled from a man older than 75 with COVID-19, enrolled during active disease. Here the CDR3 DNA reads TGCGCCAGCAGCTCGGGACTAGACACAGATACGCAGTATTTT. Residues: CASSSGLDTDTQYF.